This is a list of T cell receptor beta chains from one sample in a study of technical replicates of blood from several donors. TCRdb keeps only in-frame clones here, not all; method: immunoSEQ multiplex PCR. Of 78,000 or so clones listed, 89% are singletons. Sequenced sample: T cells isolated from PBMCs. The receptors were gathered from a human donor in good health. The CDR3 runs from the conserved cysteine through the conserved F or W. The order of the fields is J gene, V gene, clone size, D gene, CDR3 DNA, CDR3 protein. D genes are given only for firm matches. Where a row states a size, it is once, few, many or the class of an expanded clone; other rows omit it.

TRBJ2-5,TRBV7-2,NA,TRBD1,TGTGCCAGCAGGCAGGGACAGCCTTTTCAAGAGACCCAGTACTTC,CASRQGQPFQETQYF
TRBJ2-1,TRBV29-1,NA,NA,TGCAGCGCCGACGACTCGAATGAGCAGTTCTTC,CSADDSNEQFF
TRBJ1-1,TRBV5-1,NA,NA,TGCGCCAGCAGCTCCGTGGTCGGGGTTGGGGAGACTGAAGCTTTCTTT,CASSSVVGVGETEAFF
TRBJ2-6,TRBV4-2,once,TRBD2,TGTGCCAGCAGCCAGGGACTAGTATTTTCTGGGGCCAACGTCCTGACTTTC,CASSQGLVFSGANVLTF
TRBJ2-1,TRBV10-1,NA,NA,TGCGCCAGCAGTGATCAGCGGGCCTACAATGAGCAGTTCTTC,CASSDQRAYNEQFF
TRBJ2-5,TRBV13,NA,TRBD1,TGTGCCAGCAGCTCCGGGGGTTTGGACAGGGGTGAGACCCAGTACTTC,CASSSGGLDRGETQYF
TRBJ1-1,TRBV7-3,NA,NA,TGTGCCAGCAGCTTAAGTCGGGTCACTGAAGCTTTCTTT,CASSLSRVTEAFF
TRBJ2-2,TRBV5-6,NA,NA,TGTGCCAGCAGCTTAGGAGAGAACACCGGGGAGCTGTTTTTT,CASSLGENTGELFF
TRBJ2-5,TRBV12-5,NA,NA,TGTGCTAGTGGTGTTGGCATGGACGGGAAAGAGACCCAGTACTTC,CASGVGMDGKETQYF
TRBJ1-1,TRBV11-2,once,NA,TGTGCCAGCAGCTTAGAGGCAAACACTGAAGCTTTCTTT,CASSLEANTEAFF
TRBJ1-4,TRBV18,NA,TRBD1,TGTGCCAGCTCACCTAATCCGGGACAGAATGAAAAACTGTTTTTT,CASSPNPGQNEKLFF
TRBJ2-1,TRBV14,NA,TRBD2,TGTGCCAGCAGCAGATTTCATAGCGGGAGCGCGAATGAGCAGTTCTTC,CASSRFHSGSANEQFF
TRBJ1-4,TRBV6-5,NA,TRBD1,TGTGCCAGCAGTTATCAAGGACAGGGCCGGGGTGAAAAACTGTTTTTT,CASSYQGQGRGEKLFF
TRBJ2-3,TRBV11-2,NA,NA,TGTGCCAGCAGTAAGGACAGGGCCTGGGGGGGCTCAGATACGCAGTATTTT,CASSKDRAWGGSDTQYF
TRBJ2-7,TRBV15,NA,NA,TGTGCCACCAGCAGAGTCCGACTCCAGAAGAAGACCTACGAGCAGTACTTC,CATSRVRLQKKTYEQYF
TRBJ2-7,TRBV7-3,NA,TRBD2,TGTGCCAGCAGCCCTAGCGGGACCAACGAGCAGTACTTC,CASSPSGTNEQYF
TRBJ2-7,TRBV18,NA,NA,TGTGCCAGCTCACCACCGAGGAACTCCTACGAGCAGTACTTC,CASSPPRNSYEQYF
TRBJ2-1,TRBV7-3,NA,NA,TGTGCCAGCAGCTTAGGGTGGGGGGCCTACAATGAGCAGTTCTTC,CASSLGWGAYNEQFF
TRBJ2-2,TRBV5-6,NA,NA,TGTGCCAGCAGCTCTCTGACAGACACGAACACCGGGGAGCTGTTTTTT,CASSSLTDTNTGELFF
TRBJ2-3,TRBV4-3,NA,NA,TGCGCCAGCAGCCAACAGGGGACAGATACGCAGTATTTT,CASSQQGTDTQYF
TRBJ2-5,TRBV4-2,NA,TRBD2,TGTGCCAGCAGCCGAGACCTTAGCGGGAGGGTAGGGACCCAGTACTTC,CASSRDLSGRVGTQYF
TRBJ2-6,TRBV18,NA,NA,TGTGCCAGTTCCAATTCCGGGGCCAACGTCCTGACTTTC,CASSNSGANVLTF
TRBJ2-5,TRBV6-1,NA,TRBD2,TGTGCCAGCCTAAAGGGACTAGCGTGGGGCGAGACCCAGTACTTC,CASLKGLAWGETQYF
TRBJ2-7,TRBV6-6,NA,TRBD1,TGTGCCAGCAGTTACACTTCGGGACAGCTTGGCTTC,CASSYTSGQLGF
TRBJ1-1,TRBV2,few,NA,TGTGCCAGCATAAGGGACTTGAACACTGAAGCTTTCTTT,CASIRDLNTEAFF
TRBJ1-1,TRBV7-9,NA,NA,TGTGCCAGCAGCTTGGACAGATACACTGAAGCTTTCTTT,CASSLDRYTEAFF
TRBJ1-1,TRBV9,few,NA,TGTGCCAGCAGCCCGTGGAACACTGAAGCTTTCTTT,CASSPWNTEAFF
TRBJ1-1,TRBV10-2,NA,NA,TGCGCCAGCAGTGCCGGGACTGAAGCTTTCTTT,CASSAGTEAFF
TRBJ2-2,TRBV5-6,NA,TRBD2,TGTGCCAGCAGCTGGGGGGGAACCGGGGAGCTGTTTTTT,CASSWGGTGELFF
TRBJ1-5,TRBV28,few,NA,TGTGCCAGCAGGCGGGCCTCCTCTCCCCAGCATTTT,CASRRASSPQHF
TRBJ2-7,TRBV6-6,NA,NA,TGTGCCAGCAGTTTTGCCGGGACACCTAAGGACGAGCAGTACTTC,CASSFAGTPKDEQYF
TRBJ1-4,TRBV5-1,NA,TRBD1,TGCGCCAGCAGCTTGAGCGCCGCGGGACAGAAGAATGAAAAACTGTTTTTT,CASSLSAAGQKNEKLFF
TRBJ2-5,TRBV5-6,NA,NA,TGTGCCAGCGGCCGGGACATCCAAGAGACCCAGTACTTC,CASGRDIQETQYF
TRBJ2-3,TRBV5-8,NA,NA,TGTGCCAGCAGCCCTGGGACAACTAGCACAGATACGCAGTATTTT,CASSPGTTSTDTQYF
TRBJ2-7,TRBV6-5,NA,TRBD2,TGTGCCAGCAAAGGACTAGCGGGATTCGAGCAGTACTTC,CASKGLAGFEQYF
TRBJ1-5,TRBV19,NA,TRBD1,TGTGCCAGTAGCCAACAGGGGGGAAATCAGCCCCAGCATTTT,CASSQQGGNQPQHF
TRBJ1-1,TRBV10-1,NA,NA,TGCGCCAGCAGTGAGTCGACAGTGCCTGACCCGAACACTGAAGCTTTCTTT,CASSESTVPDPNTEAFF
TRBJ2-1,TRBV2,few,NA,TGTGCCAGCAGTCATGGATTAGGCGGGGACAATGAGCAGTTCTTC,CASSHGLGGDNEQFF
TRBJ1-2,TRBV7-9,NA,NA,TGTGCCAGCAGCGCAAGCCCTGGCTACACCTTC,CASSASPGYTF
TRBJ2-6,TRBV6-1,NA,NA,TGTGCCAGCAGTCGACAGTTTGATGGGGCCAACGTCCTGACTTTC,CASSRQFDGANVLTF
TRBJ1-2,TRBV30,once,NA,TGTGCCTGGAGTGTGGGCCGTAACTATGGCTACACCTTC,CAWSVGRNYGYTF
TRBJ2-3,TRBV14,NA,TRBD2,TGTGCCAGCAGCCAAGGATGGCGGGAGGCCCGATCCACAGATACGCAGTATTTT,CASSQGWREARSTDTQYF
TRBJ2-7,TRBV7-6,once,TRBD1,TGTGCCAGCAGCTGGGACCGGGACAGCTACGAGCAGTACTTC,CASSWDRDSYEQYF
TRBJ2-6,TRBV5-1,once,TRBD1,TGCGCCAGCAGCACAGGGGCTGGGGCCAACGTCCTGACTTTC,CASSTGAGANVLTF